The TCR beta chain under discussion was sequenced for a study of T cells in Graves' hyperthyroidism and ophthalmopathy (dated by TCRdb to about 2019). With respect to the entire study: TCR V-J signatures able to tell the groups apart were searched for in a discovery cohort of 100 patients, of whom fewer than 45 had Graves' ophthalmopathy and about 60 had stable Graves' hyperthyroidism. Prospective prediction of ophthalmopathy was tested in an independent validation cohort consisting of about 20 hyperthyroidism patients and approximately 16 patients who later progressed to ophthalmopathy. The approximately 90 discovery patients were divided at random into training and test sets in a 7:3 ratio. The study also compared thyroid tissue and blood T-cell repertoires from a handful of Graves' hyperthyroidism patients. After blood sampling, hyperthyroidism patients were treated with methimazole at a starting dose of 30 mg daily, and ophthalmopathy patients were treated with high-dose intravenous methylprednisolone. According to the paper, TCR Vbeta CDR3 sequencing was carried out on more than 120 peripheral blood samples, which came from some 41 ophthalmopathy, around 74 hyperthyroidism and about 17 progressor patients. The paper as a whole reports these results and caveats: Sample size was not statistically predetermined, and investigators were not blinded to group allocation. In validation, the model predicted progression to ophthalmopathy a median of 6.5 months before onset, with roughly 70% sensitivity and just under 75% specificity. Most expanded thyroid clonotypes (frequency above 0.001) were also detected in blood, a finding suggesting that blood repertoires may reflect thyroid immune responses. A 13 V-J signature model separated ophthalmopathy from stable hyperthyroidism, with around 90% sensitivity and 81.08% specificity in cross-validation and 80%/75% in testing.

Patients with uncontrolled infections, other autoimmune diseases, pregnancy or lactation were excluded. Clinical symptoms, serum thyroxine and TRAb, thyroid ultrasound, and orbital computed tomography formed the basis for the diagnoses. Total RNA was extracted with Trizol reagent, and quality was checked on an Agilent 2100 Bioanalyzer. As concerns this clonotype: Its antigen is still unknown. One junction end disagrees with the germline gene, perhaps due to a read error.

In the germline V gene, CDR1 corresponds to SGHAT and CDR2 to FQNNGV. The CDR3 goes from the cysteine to the phenylalanine over 15 residues. The kept DNA is CDR3 alone, 45 bases in frame from the first base. Amplification of TCR beta CDR3 regions was carried out from RNA transcripts. The TCR CDR3 was subjected to a first round of RT-PCR using the HTBI primer set and the Qiagen OneStep RT-PCR kit. A second multiplex PCR round built the libraries, followed by size selection and purification. Paired-end sequencing of the libraries was performed with 100 bp reads on an Illumina HiSeq2000. From the authors' description of their analysis: SOAPnuke was used to process the raw data, throwing out any read that contained adapters or uncalled bases, had a mean Phred below 15, or lacked an exact constant-primer or identifier match. COPE v1.2.5 was used to merge high-quality paired reads, and clonotypes were defined as unique nucleotide sequences. MiTCR v1.1 was used to align the clonotypes against IMGT TRBV, TRBD and TRBJ reference segments. The analysis included only V-J combinations with a frequency above 0.0001, which together covered 99% to 99.2% of the repertoires. The TCS score was defined as F50 (clonal expansion) divided by E x V (chaos), with BLOSUM62-based TCRdist calculated between CDR3 peptides within each V-J. Welch's t-statistics and random forest reduced around 510 V-J features to 13, which were used in a naive Bayes classifier (R e1071). The Morisita-Horn index was used to measure how similar the thyroid and blood repertoires were. TCRdb reprocessing: public reads trimmed at Q25 with fastp, clones called with MiXCR, in-frame beta chains kept. Entries that share a CDR3 protein sequence are merged under the most common genes and DNA. None of the V and J calls come from the authors' own analysis; TCRdb made them. This sample is represented by roughly 500,000 distinct CDR3 sequences; roughly 46% of them were singletons. Jointly, the top ten make up around 20% of the sample.

The sequenced sample consisted of peripheral blood or thyroid tissue (not recorded which). The origin of this receptor is an adult woman with Graves' disease, either hyperthyroidism or ophthalmopathy (not recorded which). This chain joins TRBV11-2 to TRBJ2-7, with the D gene uncertain. The DNA is as follows: TGCGCCAGCAGCCCGTCGAATGGTGGCGGCTACGAGCAGTACTTC. Its amino acids are CASSPSNGGGYEQYF. When the CDR3 is completed using the reference TRBV11-2 and TRBJ2-7 genes on either side, the full variable domain is EAGVAQSPRYKIIEKRQSVAFWCNPISGHATLYWYQQILGQGPKLLIQFQNNGVVDDSQLPKDRFSAERLKGVDSTLKIQPAKLEDSAVYLCASSPSNGGGYEQYFGPGTRLTVT.